This TCR beta chain is from a study of tumor and adjacent non-tumor tissue in lung cancer. Study results and caveats: Significantly higher TCR diversity was found in tumor than normal lung.

Three rounds of nested PCR, following a modified ARM-PCR protocol, produced the TCRbeta library. TCRdb redid the calling of the multiplex PCR reads with MiXCR, one entry per CDR3 protein. This sample yields 70,000 to 90,000 distinct CDR3 sequences, of which 65% to 75% are seen a single time; 25% to 35% belongs to the top ten. CDR3 length: 12 residues. CDR1 is MNHEY, CDR2 SVGEGT, per germline. Points on this clonotype: The target antigen is unknown. A junction end diverges from the germline sequence, so it may reflect a read error.

This sample's RNA came from whole unsorted tissue. This non-tumor lung sample came from over 3 cm beyond the tumor edge. The gene calls are TRBV6-2 or TRBV6-3 and TRBJ1-1; D remains ambiguous. This clonotype was obtained from a woman between 50 and 59 years old with non-small cell lung cancer. Sequenced input: distant non-tumor lung tissue. The CDR3 DNA follows: TGTGCCAGCACTACGGGGAACATTGAAGCATTCTTC. It is translated as CASTTGNIEAFF.